Presented here are 18 T cell receptor beta chains from one specimen sequenced in a study of blood T cells in healthy people across ages. PCR was performed a second time for 7 to 11 cycles using a sample-barcoded 5' primer and a J-beta primer mix. One entry per CDR3 protein, called by TCRdb with MiXCR from the 5' RACE reads. The sample holds about 800,000 distinct CDR3 sequences, roughly 25% seen once. These data also featured in a second study, about T cells of mothers and their children.

What was sequenced was blood. The receptors shown here come from a boy between 10 and 17 years old in good health.

The chain joins TRBV3-1 to TRBJ2-7; 7 bases fit TRBD1. The CDR3 length is 12 residues. The V segment lost 9 bases and the J segment 2 bases; nucleotides outside the gene matches: 4. Germline values: CDR1 LGHDT, CDR2 YNNKEL (reference sequence). CDR3 in amino acids: CARLGQPYEQYV. DNA for the CDR3: TGTGCCAGGCTGGGACAGCCCTACGAGCAGTACGTC.

This clonotype was seen a few times. The junction departs from germline at one end; a sequencing error may be responsible. The chain links TRBV11-2 to TRBJ2-6; perhaps TRBD1 as D (6 bases). Germline V gives CDR1 SGHAT, CDR2 FQNNGV. This CDR3 is built from 13 residues. The CDR3 sequence is CAGSLGHNNVLTF. Written as DNA, the CDR3 is TGTGCCGGCAGCCTGGGACACAACAACGTCCTGACTTTC.

This clonotype has more than one count but fewer than ten. The gene calls are TRBV11-2 and TRBJ2-5; possibly TRBD1 or TRBD2 for D (5 bases each). The J call may be mistaken, given a closer DNA end match to TRBJ2-7. Germline V gives CDR1 SGHAT, CDR2 FQNNGV. CDR3 length equals 15 residues. CDR3 sequence: CASSLVHGGSYEQYF. The CDR3 DNA follows: TGTGCCAGCAGCTTGGTTCATGGGGGAAGCTACGAGCAGTACTTC.

This chain joins TRBV6-5 and TRBJ1-1; D ambiguous. V was clipped by 3 bases and J by 7 bases, with 9 bases between them. Germline V gene sequence: CDR1 MNHEY, CDR2 SVGAGI. The CDR3 contains 12 residues. CDR3: CASSYSAGEAFF. DNA for the CDR3: TGTGCCAGCAGTTATTCGGCAGGTGAAGCTTTCTTT.

A few counts support this clonotype. The gene calls are TRBV4-2 and TRBJ2-1; 8 nucleotides match TRBD2. Germline trimming cut 8 bases from V and 6 bases from J; bases unmatched to any gene: 12. The CDR3 covers 15 residues. CDR1 and CDR2 (germline): LGHNA, YNFKEQ. The CDR3 DNA follows: TGTGCCAGCGGAAACGTAGGACTAGCTCCCAATGAGCAGTTCTTC. This sequence encodes CASGNVGLAPNEQFF.

This clonotype was counted a few times. The genes are TRBV7-9 and TRBJ1-2, with D possibly TRBD1 on 6 matching bases. The CDR3 runs 13 residues. CDR1 and CDR2 from the germline V gene are SEHNR and FQNEAQ (reference sequence). Trimming took off 6 bases at V and 4 bases at J, with 12 bases between the two ends. For the CDR3, the DNA is TGTGCCAGCAGTCGACAGGAAACCTATGGCTACACCTTC. Protein: CASSRQETYGYTF. Looking up the rest from reference TRBV7-9 and TRBJ1-2 gives the full variable domain: DTGVSQNPRHKITKRGQNVTFRCDPISEHNRLYWYRQTLGQGPEFLTYFQNEAQLEKSRLLSDRFSAERPKGSFSTLEIQRTEQGDSAMYLCASSRQETYGYTFGSGTRLTVV.

This clonotype was seen more than once but under ten times. The genes are TRBV4-3 and TRBJ2-2, with a possible D match to TRBD1 (6 bases). The CDR3 has 15 residues. Deletions cut 0 bases from V and 6 bases from J, with 11 bases between. Per the germline V gene, CDR1 is LGHNA and CDR2 is YSLEER. The CDR3 DNA follows: TGCGCCAGCAGCCAAGAACTGACAGGACCCGGGGAGCTGTTTTTT. Amino acids: CASSQELTGPGELFF.

The chain is built from TRBV7-2 and TRBJ2-5; possible D gene TRBD2, 5 bases. Germline assignment: CDR1 SGHTA and CDR2 FQGNSA. The CDR3 has 14 amino acids. The V end was cut by 1 base, the J end by 5 bases, with 11 bases between. DNA of the CDR3: TGTGCCAGCAGCTTAGACCCGGGGTTTGAGACCCAGTACTTC. It is translated as CASSLDPGFETQYF.

For the CDR3, the DNA is TGTGCCAGCAGCCAATCAGGGTGGAATGAAAAACTGTTTTTT. This gives the protein CASSQSGWNEKLFF. The gene calls are TRBV7-9 and TRBJ1-4; TRBD1 is a possible D gene (5 bases). Germline V gene lookup returns CDR1 SEHNR and CDR2 FQNEAQ (reference sequence). V dropped 5 bases and J dropped 5 bases, with 12 bases sitting between them. The CDR3 has 14 residues. Together with reference TRBV7-9 and TRBJ1-4, the CDR3 gives the full variable domain: DTGVSQNPRHKITKRGQNVTFRCDPISEHNRLYWYRQTLGQGPEFLTYFQNEAQLEKSRLLSDRFSAERPKGSFSTLEIQRTEQGDSAMYLCASSQSGWNEKLFFGSGTQLSVL.

This clonotype occurred a few times. This chain uses TRBV10-3 with TRBJ2-1, with 8 bases aligning to TRBD1. The DNA end favors TRBJ2-5, so the J call may be wrong. The CDR3 spans 14 residues. In germline, CDR1 is ENHRY, CDR2 SYGVKD. The CDR3 region is CAISSTGVQETQYF. DNA for the CDR3: TGTGCCATCTCCTCGACAGGGGTTCAAGAGACCCAGTACTTC.

This clonotype was recorded a few times. The rearrangement uses TRBV28 and TRBJ2-1, with TRBD1 identical over 10 bases. Per the germline V gene, CDR1 is MDHEN and CDR2 is SYDVKM. The CDR3 runs to 15 residues. J gave up 7 bases and V 5 bases, and 8 bases lay outside the gene matches. The CDR3 region has the DNA TGTGCCAGCAGTCCCCCGGGACAGGGGTCGAATGAGCAGTTCTTC. Translating it yields CASSPPGQGSNEQFF.

The V gene is TRBV10-3, the J gene TRBJ1-2; the D gene is possibly TRBD1 (6 bases). CDR1 is ENHRY, CDR2 SYGVKD, per germline. This CDR3 is 14 amino acids long. Deletions cut 2 bases from V and 8 bases from J, with 15 bases between. CDR3: CAISEEGGTFGYTF. CDR3 bases: TGTGCCATCAGTGAGGAGGGGGGAACATTCGGCTACACCTTC.

This clonotype was found a few times. The rearrangement uses TRBV7-2 and TRBJ1-3, with D perhaps matching TRBD1 (5 bases). V was cut by 3 bases and J by 3 bases, with 12 bases left in between. CDR3 size: 15 residues. Germline V CDR1 and CDR2: SGHTA, FQGNSA. CDR3 region: CASSFAGPVGNTIYF. CDR3 DNA: TGTGCCAGCAGCTTCGCAGGGCCTGTTGGAAACACCATATATTTT.

The V and J genes are TRBV4-3 and TRBJ1-4; D is possibly TRBD1 (5 bases). Germline CDR1 reads LGHNA; CDR2 reads YSLEER. This CDR3 comprises 17 residues. Trimming shortened V by 0 bases and J by 0 bases, and 11 bases separated the two germline ends. CDR3 region: CASSQEPGLATNEKLFF. The CDR3 bases are TGCGCCAGCAGCCAAGAACCAGGGCTCGCAACTAATGAAAAACTGTTTTTT.

V and J are TRBV11-2 and TRBJ2-7; 14 bases agree with TRBD2. In germline, CDR1 is SGHAT, CDR2 FQNNGV. The CDR3 has 17 residues. Trimming removed 5 bases from V and 2 bases from J; junction bases left unmatched: 8. In DNA, the CDR3 is TGTGCCAGCAGCCAGGGACTAGCGGGGGAAATAACCTACGAGCAGTACTTC. Translation: CASSQGLAGEITYEQYF.

V usage is TRBV7-9 and J usage is TRBJ2-3; D remains ambiguous. V dropped 4 bases and J dropped 0 bases, with 14 bases sitting between them. CDR1 SEHNR and CDR2 FQNEAQ come from the germline V gene (reference sequence). CDR3 length: 16 residues. The CDR3 coding sequence is TGTGCCAGCAGCTCGACCCGCGTTACTAGCACAGATACGCAGTATTTT. It specifies CASSSTRVTSTDTQYF. Full variable domain (missing parts from reference TRBV7-9 and TRBJ2-3): DTGVSQNPRHKITKRGQNVTFRCDPISEHNRLYWYRQTLGQGPEFLTYFQNEAQLEKSRLLSDRFSAERPKGSFSTLEIQRTEQGDSAMYLCASSSTRVTSTDTQYFGPGTRLTVL.

Only a few counts were recorded for this clonotype. The chain joins TRBV20-1 to TRBJ2-5; TRBD1 matches 7 bases. The tail of the sequence fits TRBJ2-7 better, so the J call may be wrong. Germline CDR1 DFQATT, CDR2 SNEGSKA (reference sequence). The CDR3 has 16 residues. The CDR3 reads CSALSRDRRASYEQYF. CDR3 in DNA: TGCAGTGCACTGTCCCGGGACAGACGCGCTTCCTACGAGCAGTACTTC.

The rearrangement links TRBV6-2 or TRBV6-3 to TRBJ2-1; unclear D gene. CDR3 size: 14 residues. Trimming removed 6 bases from V and 6 bases from J, with 15 bases in between. Germline values: CDR1 MNHEY, CDR2 SVGEGT. The CDR3 loop reads CASRSVGSLNEQFF. Here the CDR3 DNA reads TGTGCCAGCAGGTCCGTCGGCTCCCTCAATGAGCAGTTCTTC.